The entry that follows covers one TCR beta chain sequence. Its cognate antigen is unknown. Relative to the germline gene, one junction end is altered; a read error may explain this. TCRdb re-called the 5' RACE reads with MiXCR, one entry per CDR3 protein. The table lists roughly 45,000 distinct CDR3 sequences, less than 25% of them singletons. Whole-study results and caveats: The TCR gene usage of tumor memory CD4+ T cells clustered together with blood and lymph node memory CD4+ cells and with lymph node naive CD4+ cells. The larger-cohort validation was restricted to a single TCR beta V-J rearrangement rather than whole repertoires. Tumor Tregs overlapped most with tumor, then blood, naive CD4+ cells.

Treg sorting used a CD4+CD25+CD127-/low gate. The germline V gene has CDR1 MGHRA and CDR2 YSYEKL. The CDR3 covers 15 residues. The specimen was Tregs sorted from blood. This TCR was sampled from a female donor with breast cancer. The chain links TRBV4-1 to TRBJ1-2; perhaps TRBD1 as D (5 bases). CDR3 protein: CTSSPGTETIRGYTF. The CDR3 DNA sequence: TGCACCAGCAGCCCCGGGACCGAGACGATTCGTGGCTACACCTTC.